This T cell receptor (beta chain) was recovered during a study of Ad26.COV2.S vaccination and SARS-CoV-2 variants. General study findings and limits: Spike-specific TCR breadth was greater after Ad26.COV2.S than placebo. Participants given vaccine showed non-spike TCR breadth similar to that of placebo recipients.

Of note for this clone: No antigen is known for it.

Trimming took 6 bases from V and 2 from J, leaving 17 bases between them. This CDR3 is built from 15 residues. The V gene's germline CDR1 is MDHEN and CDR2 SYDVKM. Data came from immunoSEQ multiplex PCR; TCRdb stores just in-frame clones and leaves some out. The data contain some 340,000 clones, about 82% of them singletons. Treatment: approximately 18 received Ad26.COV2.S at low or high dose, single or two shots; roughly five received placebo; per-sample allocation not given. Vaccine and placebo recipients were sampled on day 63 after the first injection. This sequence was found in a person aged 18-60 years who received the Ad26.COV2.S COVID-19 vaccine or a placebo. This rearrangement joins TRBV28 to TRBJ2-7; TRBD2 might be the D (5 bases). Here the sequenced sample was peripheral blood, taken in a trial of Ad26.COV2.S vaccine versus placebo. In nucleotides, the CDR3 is TGTGCCAGCAGATATGCCGCCGGGAATGCCTACGAGCAGTACTTC. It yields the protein CASRYAAGNAYEQYF.